This is a list of T cell receptor beta chains from one sample in a study of beta chain features in type 1 diabetes. The data were produced by immunoSEQ multiplex PCR, yet TCRdb's version contains in-frame clones alone and is incomplete. The sample contains hundreds of thousands of clones, 9.3% of which appear only once. The sample was central memory CD4+ T cells from blood. These receptors were collected from a man between 25 and 39 years old with type 1 diabetes. Each CDR3 is given with its conserved first and last residue. The D gene is left open where the match is weak. Clone size, where shown, is once, few, many, or a class for clones that have expanded.

>TRBJ1-5|TRBD1|TRBV7-9|.
CASSLTGGPQPQHF
TGTGCCAGCAGCTTAACAGGGGGCCCTCAGCCCCAGCATTTT
>TRBJ2-3|TRBD2|TRBV6-6|few
CASSRTSGGLTDTQYF
TGTGCCAGCAGCCGGACTAGCGGGGGACTCACAGATACGCAGTATTTT
>TRBJ1-3|TRBD1|TRBV28|few
CASSPTGGSGNTIYF
TGTGCCAGCAGTCCCACAGGGGGCTCTGGAAACACCATATATTTT
>TRBJ1-4|.|TRBV6-5|many
CASSRSGTANEKLFF
TGTGCCAGCAGCCGAAGCGGTACGGCTAATGAAAAACTGTTTTTT
>TRBJ2-1|.|TRBV2|few
CASSANRDNEQFF
TGTGCCAGCAGCGCTAACAGGGACAATGAGCAGTTCTTC
>TRBJ2-5|.|TRBV5-6|.
CASSLRVGVETQYF
TGTGCCAGCAGCTTGAGGGTGGGAGTAGAGACCCAGTACTTC
>TRBJ2-1|.|TRBV7-2|few
CASSFGGPNYNEQFF
TGTGCCAGCAGCTTCGGGGGGCCTAACTACAATGAGCAGTTCTTC
>TRBJ1-5|TRBD1|TRBV6-5|few
CASSPTGGNQPQHF
TGTGCCAGCAGCCCTACAGGGGGCAATCAGCCCCAGCATTTT
>TRBJ1-6|TRBD1|TRBV6-6|.
CASSNRGADSPLHF
TGTGCCAGCAGTAACAGGGGAGCCGATTCACCCCTCCACTTT
>TRBJ1-4|.|TRBV4-1|.
CASSQGGIGLTNEKLFF
TGCGCCAGCAGCCAAGGGGGGATTGGTTTAACTAATGAAAAACTGTTTTTT
>TRBJ2-7|TRBD1|TRBV14|few
CASSQRDRRYEQYF
TGTGCCAGCAGCCAACGGGACAGGAGGTACGAGCAGTACTTC
>TRBJ1-3|.|TRBV30|.
CAWSVSVYSGNTIYF
TGTGCCTGGAGTGTTAGCGTGTACTCCGGAAACACCATATATTTT